This T cell receptor beta chain was captured by sequencing in a study of regulatory T cells in long-lasting Graves disease. Overall study context: For under 3 months, newly diagnosed Graves' patients had been taking antithyroid drugs.

Construction of the TCR beta libraries employed iRepertoire HTBI primers in conjunction with Arm-PCR of CDR3 regions. Via MiXCR, TCRdb re-called the multiplex PCR reads, giving one row per CDR3 protein. The data show around 400,000 distinct CDR3 sequences, 15% to 17% seen once. Losses at the gene ends were 5 bases for V and 5 bases for J; bases not matched to a gene: 6. CDR3 length: 15 amino acids. In germline, CDR1 is SNHLY, CDR2 FYNNEI. This clonotype appeared a few times. Its antigen is unknown. Findings of the study overall: Among samples with persistent disease, TRBV28, TRBJ1-2 and TRBJ2-5 were favored.

The time point denotes: newly diagnosed GD, antithyroid drugs for less than 3 months. Scientists built the TCR library using RNA that was extracted from PBMCs. Diagnosis followed American Thyroid Association guidelines for Graves' disease. As collected, the peripheral blood samples measured about 9.6 milliliters each and went into EDTA tubes. This specimen consisted of peripheral blood mononuclear cells (PBMCs), obtained at new diagnosis, from a patient treated with antithyroid drugs. The sequence was obtained from a female donor with Graves disease. This chain joins TRBV2 and TRBJ2-2, with 9 positions matching TRBD2. The CDR3 DNA reads as TGTGCCAGCAGTCCCCTGGCGGGGGGGACCGGGGAGCTGTTTTTT. Translating it yields CASSPLAGGTGELFF.